The clone carrying this T cell receptor beta chain was seen many times. Antigen specificity is unknown. Germline V lookup: CDR1 SGHDT, CDR2 YYEEEE. V gave up 1 base and J gave up 5 bases, with 9 bases separating them. The CDR3 is made up of 13 amino acids. Busulfan-fludarabine conditioning, marrow transplant, and cyclophosphamide on days +3 and +4 were administered. The sample belongs to a study of T cells after posttransplantation cyclophosphamide. Assay: immunoSEQ multiplex PCR; the TCRdb copy retains only in-frame clones and omits some. This sample comprises about 2,300 clones, none seen once only. Study results and caveats: Later blood repertoires were often dominated by clones from the donor CD8+ memory compartment. TRB overlap between skin or GI tissue T cells and blood was limited.

The V gene is TRBV5-6, the J gene TRBJ1-1; D not resolved. This TCR derives from a female patient in her sixties who received an allogeneic stem cell transplant from an unrelated donor, was CMV-positive, and had acute GVHD only. Some T cells may be supplied by the graft donor. Sequencing was performed on PBMCs, taken after an allogeneic stem cell transplant with post-transplant cyclophosphamide. CDR3 sequence (DNA): TGTGCCAGCAGCTTGCAAGGTTCAACTGAAGCTTTCTTT. Encoded protein: CASSLQGSTEAFF.